These 15 T cell receptor beta chains were sequenced from one sample in a study of shared clonotypes between healthy human individuals. Data came from immunoSEQ multiplex PCR; TCRdb stores just in-frame clones and leaves some out. The table has fewer than 850,000 clones, around 91% seen once. The source material was memory CD8+ T cells from PBMCs. Regarding subset: CD45RO+ cells pooled with CCR7-negative TemRA cells. All receptors derive from a man between 18 and 29 years old in good health. Some clones in this sample may be carry-over from other donors' samples.

This clone has only one observation. The rearrangement uses TRBV6-5 and TRBJ1-2, with TRBD1 matching over 10 bases. The CDR3 sequence is 13 residues long. CDR1 is MNHEY and CDR2 is SVGAGI in the germline V gene. The trim removed 6 bases at V and 5 bases at J, leaving 3 bases unmatched. CDR3 nucleotide sequence: TGTGCCAGCAGGTGGGGACAGGGGTATGGCTACACCTTC. Translated: CASRWGQGYGYTF.

The rearrangement uses TRBV28 and TRBJ1-1, with D maybe TRBD1 (5 bases). Trimming cost V 3 bases and J 11 bases, with 19 bases left between them. CDR3 length: 14 amino acids. Per the germline V gene, CDR1 is MDHEN and CDR2 is SYDVKM. The CDR3 loop reads CASSLQGAGPGAFF. For the CDR3, the DNA is TGTGCCAGCAGTTTGCAGGGCGCTGGCCCTGGGGCTTTCTTT.

This clone was observed a single time. CDR3 in DNA: TGTGCCAGCAGCCCTCCGGGGGCAGGGGTTTGGGACACTGAAGCTTTCTTT. It translates to CASSPPGAGVWDTEAFF. V and J are TRBV7-2 and TRBJ1-1, with a possible D match to TRBD1 (6 bases). CDR3 length equals 17 residues. Germline values: CDR1 SGHTA, CDR2 FQGNSA. V lost 5 bases, J lost 3 bases, and 22 bases lay in between.

This clone has only a few counts. The chain is built from TRBV30 and TRBJ1-1; TRBD1 aligns across 10 bases. The CDR3 consists of 12 residues. V was pared by 3 bases and J by 6 bases, with 1 base of the junction left unmatched. From germline, CDR1 is GTSNPN and CDR2 SVGIG (reference sequence). The CDR3 sequence: CAWSGQGAEAFF. The CDR3 region has the DNA TGTGCCTGGAGCGGACAGGGGGCTGAAGCTTTCTTT.

The chain is built from TRBV10-3 and TRBJ2-7; 11 bases line up with TRBD1. Germline CDR1 reads ENHRY; CDR2 reads SYGVKD. The CDR3 extends over 15 amino acids. Unmatched junction bases numbered 5, after V lost 4 bases and J lost 3 bases. The CDR3 DNA reads as TGTGCCATCAGTGCAGCGGGACAGGGGGACTACGAGCAGTACTTC. Amino acids: CAISAAGQGDYEQYF.

This clone is a singleton in its sample. In this CDR3 the conserved last residue, phenylalanine or tryptophan, is missing, so a read error is likely. This chain links TRBV4-1 with TRBJ2-7; TRBD1 agrees at 9 bases. The V gene's germline CDR1 is MGHRA and CDR2 YSYEKL. V trimming: 5 bases; J trimming: 2 bases; junction bases outside the gene matches: 7. The CDR3 has 15 amino acids. CDR3 coding DNA: TGCGCCAGCAGCAACAGACAGGGGGTGACCTACGAGCAGTACCTC. This encodes CASSNRQGVTYEQYL.

The sample holds one count of this clone. V usage is TRBV13 and J usage is TRBJ2-3; TRBD2 matches 7 bases. Germline loops: CDR1 PRHDT, CDR2 FYEKMQ (reference sequence). The CDR3 loop spans 16 amino acids. Trimming at V came to 5 bases and at J to 0 bases, leaving 8 bases not matched to a gene. The chain's CDR3 is CASSTASGSSTDTQYF. CDR3 DNA sequence: TGTGCCAGCAGCACTGCTAGCGGATCTAGCACAGATACGCAGTATTTT.

The V and J genes are TRBV7-9 and TRBJ2-1; the match to TRBD1 covers 9 bases. This CDR3 has 14 amino acids. After removal of 3 bases from V and 5 bases from J, the junction contained 2 bases not matched to a gene. Per germline, CDR1 SEHNR and CDR2 FQNEAQ (reference sequence). CDR3 in amino acids: CASSFRDRDNEQFF. The CDR3 DNA reads TGTGCCAGCAGCTTCCGGGACAGGGACAATGAGCAGTTCTTC.

This clone was detected once. The chain couples TRBV6-6 to TRBJ1-1, with D uncertain. The germline gives CDR1 MNHNY, CDR2 SVGAGI (reference sequence). The CDR3 is made up of 15 amino acids. V was pared by 2 bases and J by 1 base, with 11 bases between. The CDR3 reads CASSYDPYRNTEAFF. Here the CDR3 DNA reads TGTGCCAGCAGTTACGATCCTTACAGGAACACTGAAGCTTTCTTT.

The chain carries TRBV7-2 and TRBJ2-3; no reliable D call. This CDR3 region has 16 residues. The V and J ends lost 5 bases and 2 bases respectively, with 17 bases between them. CDR1 and CDR2 (germline): SGHTA, FQGNSA. For the CDR3, the DNA is TGTGCCAGCAGCAGCCTGGCGGTTTCATACACAGATACGCAGTATTTT. The encoded protein is CASSSLAVSYTDTQYF.

This chain links TRBV11-2 with TRBJ1-1; 9 positions agree with TRBD1. V shed 6 bases, J shed 6 bases, and the junction held 8 bases outside the gene matches. Germline V gene data show CDR1 as SGHAT and CDR2 as FQNNGV. The CDR3 is 14 residues long. In nucleotides, the CDR3 is TGTGCCAGCAGTTCAACAGGGGGCGGTCCTGAAGCTTTCTTT. Residues: CASSSTGGGPEAFF.

On this clone: The sample contains more than one DNA sequence encoding this CDR3. This sequence joins TRBV28 and TRBJ2-1; D ambiguous. V was clipped by 6 bases and J by 5 bases, with 5 bases between them. Germline CDR1 reads MDHEN; CDR2 reads SYDVKM. There are 11 residues in the CDR3. The chain's CDR3 is CASSPHNEQFF. The CDR3 DNA reads as TGTGCCAGCAGCCCTCACAATGAGCAGTTCTTC.

V is TRBV5-1 and J is TRBJ1-2; D remains unclear. CDR1 and CDR2 (germline): SGHRS, YFSETQ. With 7 bases removed from V and 5 bases from J, the gap between germline ends came to 18 bases. The CDR3 extends over 14 amino acids. Written as DNA, the CDR3 is TGCGCCAGCTCCGAGACGGATGATATATATGGCTACACCTTC. Translated, it gives CASSETDDIYGYTF.

CDR3: CASSGLGRVETQYF. The CDR3, as DNA: TGTGCCAGCAGTGGACTGGGGAGGGTGGAGACCCAGTACTTC. The J gene is TRBJ2-5, the V gene TRBV2; 7 bases map to TRBD2. Germline loops: CDR1 SNHLY, CDR2 FYNNEI. The CDR3 consists of 14 residues. The V and J ends lost 4 bases and 5 bases, in that order; junction bases with no gene match: 7.

The rearrangement links TRBV29-1 to TRBJ2-5; the D gene is possibly TRBD1 (5 bases). V was trimmed by 7 bases and J by 1 base, leaving 10 bases between them. CDR1 and CDR2 from the germline V gene are SQVTM and ANQGSEA. This CDR3 is 12 amino acids long. The CDR3 nucleotides read TGCAGCGCACGACAGATCCAAGAGACCCAGTACTTC. It specifies CSARQIQETQYF.